This T cell receptor beta chain was identified in a study of blood T cell repertoires in COVID-19 (dated by TCRdb to the early 2020s). Background on the whole study: Collaborator samples came from the United States, Italy and Spain and covered acute and convalescent phases of COVID-19. A freely available public database, intended as a resource for researchers studying the immune response to SARS-CoV-2, is where the repertoires were released. The samples were drawn from the first 160 participants of the ongoing ImmuneRACE study and from 1,254 subjects provided by 6 global collaborators. Where HLA class I and class II types were available, the types were taken from metadata supplied by the sample provider, not from assay-based typing. A de-identified subject ID, COVID-19 status, age in years and sex were almost always included in the sample metadata. Deeply sampled blood TCRbeta repertoires from subjects exposed to, actively infected with, or recovered from COVID-19 were included in the dataset. The material from the prospective study consisted of cDNA or gDNA derived from T cells, B-cell-depleted T cells, or PBMCs.

Collaborating institutions collected whole blood in K2EDTA tubes following their own protocols. For TCRbeta analysis, collaborator samples were shipped as frozen whole blood, as isolated PBMCs, or as DNA extracted from either sample type. Broad study findings and their caveats: The amount of clinical and demographic metadata varied by source and participant and was provided uncurated.

The immunoSEQ Assay, a bias-controlled multiplex PCR, was used to amplify TCRbeta CDR3 regions from genomic DNA. The original methods were these. Within the assay, amplification of reference gene primers was used to estimate how many nucleated cells each sample contained. Sequence reads were collapsed and filtered to measure the absolute abundance of every unique TCRbeta CDR3 rearrangement. For each sample, productive Simpson clonality was calculated as the square root of Simpson's diversity index across productive rearrangements. TCRdb provides this immuneACCESS table in a form limited to in-frame rearrangements. Some clones are lacking; in checked studies, under half of them reflect an unresolved V gene, and why the rest are absent is not known. V and J calls and clone size are copied from that table; D and trimming were computed from the DNA. This sample gives some 130,000 clones in total; almost 70% of them show up just once. Together, the top ten hold about 1.9% of the sample.

For this clone: Its recognized antigen is unknown. No base quality values were provided; no much bigger clone lies one nucleotide off.

The CDR3 runs 13 residues from the cysteine to the phenylalanine. Solely the CDR3 DNA is kept, with 39 bases framed from the first base. V ends up 5 bases short and J 12 bases short, with an unmatched junction base count of 9. In the germline V gene, CDR1 corresponds to SGHTA and CDR2 to FQGNSA. This clonotype originated in a woman between 65 and 79 years old with acute or convalescent COVID-19. Recombination joined TRBV7-2 with TRBJ2-4; 8 junctional bases match TRBD1. The sample consisted of peripheral blood. The CDR3 region has the sequence CASSPLTGGAQYF. The DNA sequence is given as TGTGCCAGCAGCCCGCTAACAGGGGGAGCTCAGTACTTC.